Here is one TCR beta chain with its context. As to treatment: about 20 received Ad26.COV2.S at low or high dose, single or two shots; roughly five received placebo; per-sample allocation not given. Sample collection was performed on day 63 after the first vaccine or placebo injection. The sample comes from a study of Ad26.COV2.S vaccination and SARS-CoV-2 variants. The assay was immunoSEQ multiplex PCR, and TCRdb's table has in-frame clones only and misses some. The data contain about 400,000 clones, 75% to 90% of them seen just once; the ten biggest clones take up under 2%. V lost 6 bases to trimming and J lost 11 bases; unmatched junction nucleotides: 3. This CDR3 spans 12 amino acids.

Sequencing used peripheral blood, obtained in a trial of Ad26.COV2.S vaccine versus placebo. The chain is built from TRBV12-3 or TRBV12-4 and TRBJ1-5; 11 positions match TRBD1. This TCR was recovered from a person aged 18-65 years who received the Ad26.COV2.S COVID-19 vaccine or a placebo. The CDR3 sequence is CASSRDRGSQHF. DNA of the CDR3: TGTGCCAGCAGCCGGGACAGGGGGTCCCAGCATTTT.